The sequence of this TCR beta chain was determined in a study of metastatic and nonmetastatic thyroid tumors (dated by TCRdb to 2019 to 2021). At the level of the whole study: The researchers compared repertoires between peripheral blood samples and tumor or nodule tissue samples from patients with malignant or benign thyroid disease.

There are 12 amino acids in the CDR3, from cysteine to phenylalanine inclusive. The CDR3 DNA has 36 bases and is translated from base 1. Trimming at the junction amounts to 5 bases on V and 9 bases on J, and the germline ends lie 10 bases apart. Library generation was performed with PCR. The instrument was an Illumina HiSeq 4000. High-throughput sequencing was used to profile the TCR beta-chain CDR3 region of every patient. As for the authors' bioinformatics: Drawing on CDR3 differences between clinicopathological groups, the researchers built a classifier meant to tell apart patients with distant-metastatic papillary thyroid cancer. The Shannon index was used to measure repertoire diversity, and the Morisita-Horn index was used to measure how similar tumor and blood repertoires were. The raw public reads went through TCRdb reprocessing: fastp at Q25, MiXCR clone calling, in-frame beta chains kept. These V and J calls rely on TCRdb rather than the paper's analysis. The sample has 15,000 to 20,000 clones on record, about 30% of them singletons. Jointly, the top ten make up roughly 20% of the sample.

Points the paper makes about the study in general: TCR beta diversity was reported as significantly higher in malignant tumors than in benign nodules, in both blood and tumor samples.

On this clone: Its antigen is still unknown. Base qualities are not provided; no much larger clone lies one nucleotide away.

No treatment had been received by any patient before thyroid surgery. Using T-cell receptor beta sequencing, the study looked back at clinical samples from patients collected from about 2011 to 2018. The specimen sequenced was adjacent normal tissue. The rearrangement combines TRBV12-3 or TRBV12-4 with TRBJ2-2; the D gene lacks a confident call. The TCR comes from a female donor with papillary thyroid cancer or a benign thyroid nodule (not recorded which). Some clones in this sample may be carry-over from other donors' samples. CDR3 reads: CASSTSRRELFF. The nucleotides are TGTGCCAGCAGTACCTCCCGCCGGGAGCTGTTTTTT.